Shown below are 30 T cell receptor beta chains from a single sample sequenced in a study of blood T cell repertoires in COVID-19. Here immunoSEQ multiplex PCR was the method, and the copy in TCRdb shows in-frame clones only, minus some. The sample includes roughly 260,000 clones, roughly nine tenths of them seen just once. The sequenced sample consisted of peripheral blood. Receptors originate from a man between 35 and 55 years old who had recovered from COVID-19.

This clone was counted only a few times. This same CDR3 is encoded by further DNA sequences in the sample. The genes are TRBV7-2 and TRBJ2-7; 11 positions agree with TRBD2. With 1 base clipped from V and 5 bases from J, the junction kept 4 bases outside the gene matches. The CDR3 runs 15 residues. Germline-derived CDR1 and CDR2 are SGHTA and FQGNSA. CDR3 nucleotide sequence: TGTGCCAGCAGCTTAGTGACTAGCGGGGCTCACGAGCAGTACTTC. This encodes CASSLVTSGAHEQYF. The full variable domain, in which reference TRBV7-2 and TRBJ2-7 provide the parts outside the CDR3, is GAGVSQSPSNKVTEKGKDVELRCDPISGHTALYWYRQSLGQGLEFLIYFQGNSAPDKSGLPSDRFSAERTGGSVSTLTIQRTQQEDSAVYLCASSLVTSGAHEQYFGPGTRLTVT.

This rearrangement joins TRBV12-3 or TRBV12-4 to TRBJ1-5; 8 nucleotides align to TRBD1. The CDR3 runs to 11 residues. After removal of 8 bases from V and 15 bases from J, the junction contained 9 bases not matched to a gene. The CDR3 here is CASRGGTGWHF. The CDR3 DNA reads as TGTGCCAGCCGTGGGGGGACAGGCTGGCATTTT.

J is TRBJ1-2 and V is TRBV6-2 or TRBV6-3, with 10 positions matching TRBD1. Germline loops: CDR1 MNHEY, CDR2 SVGEGT. The CDR3 totals 14 residues. V shed 4 bases, J shed 6 bases, and the junction held 5 bases outside the gene matches. CDR3 amino acids: CASSSFGTGDGYTF. CDR3 sequence (DNA): TGTGCCAGCAGTTCCTTTGGGACAGGGGATGGCTACACCTTC.

The V and J genes are TRBV30 and TRBJ2-1; D might be TRBD1 (5 bases). CDR3 size: 12 residues. CDR1 is GTSNPN and CDR2 is SVGIG in the germline V gene (reference sequence). The V end lost 6 bases, the J end lost 4 bases, and 10 bases lay between the germline ends. Here the CDR3 reads CACETDYNEQFF. The DNA of the CDR3 is TGTGCCTGTGAGACAGATTACAATGAGCAGTTCTTC.

This CDR3 is CASSPGTSGRKDTQYF. The CDR3 DNA reads TGTGCCAGCAGCCCCGGGACTAGCGGGAGAAAAGATACGCAGTATTTT. This chain uses TRBV7-3 with TRBJ2-3, with TRBD2 matching over 14 bases. This CDR3 contains 16 residues. Unmatched junction bases numbered 6, after V lost 5 bases and J lost 5 bases. Germline V CDR1 and CDR2: SGHTA, FQGTGA.

The genes are TRBV7-8 and TRBJ2-3; TRBD2 matches at 8 bases. The CDR3 has 16 residues. From germline, CDR1 is SGHVS and CDR2 FQNEAQ. V shed 5 bases and J 6 bases; nucleotides not matched to a gene: 13. The CDR3 spells CASSTETSGARDTQYF. The CDR3 DNA sequence: TGTGCCAGCAGCACCGAAACTAGCGGCGCCCGGGATACGCAGTATTTT. Drawing the rest from reference TRBV7-8 and TRBJ2-3, the complete variable domain is GAGVSQSPRYKVAKRGQDVALRCDPISGHVSLFWYQQALGQGPEFLTYFQNEAQLDKSGLPSDRFFAERPEGSVSTLKIQRTQQEDSAVYLCASSTETSGARDTQYFGPGTRLTVL.

On this clone: Its ends do not fully match the called genes, so a read error is possible. The chain is built from TRBV11-2 and TRBJ2-5; the match to TRBD2 covers 16 bases. In germline, CDR1 is SGHAT, CDR2 FQNNGV. CDR3 length: 13 amino acids. The CDR3 sequence is CASSSRGLAGGNF. CDR3 in DNA: TGTGCCAGCAGCTCTAGGGGACTAGCGGGGGGGAACTTC. Full variable domain (missing parts from reference TRBV11-2 and TRBJ2-5): EAGVAQSPRYKIIEKRQSVAFWCNPISGHATLYWYQQILGQGPKLLIQFQNNGVVDDSQLPKDRFSAERLKGVDSTLKIQPAKLEDSAVYLCASSSRGLAGGNFGPGTRLLVL.

This chain links TRBV27 with TRBJ1-4; the match to TRBD1 covers 10 bases. The V gene end was trimmed by 5 bases and the J gene end by 3 bases; junction bases not matched to a gene: 12. This CDR3 contains 18 residues. Germline-derived CDR1 and CDR2 are MNHEY and SMNVEV (reference sequence). The CDR3 sequence: CASSPLGQGTIANEKLFF. DNA for the CDR3: TGTGCCAGCAGTCCCTTGGGACAGGGGACGATTGCTAATGAAAAACTGTTTTTT.

The rearrangement links TRBV15 to TRBJ1-4; D is ambiguous. The ends were cut back, 2 bases at V and 7 bases at J, with 14 bases in the middle. Germline lookup yields CDR1 LNHNV and CDR2 YYDKDF (reference sequence). The length of the CDR3 is 15 residues. The CDR3 sequence: CATSRLGGLGEKLFF. CDR3 DNA: TGTGCCACCAGCAGATTGGGAGGTCTGGGTGAAAAACTGTTTTTT.

The chain uses TRBV28 and TRBJ1-2, with 10 bases matching TRBD1. Germline CDR1 is MDHEN and CDR2 is SYDVKM. The length of the CDR3 is 16 residues. J was trimmed by 3 bases and V by 4 bases; bases with no gene match: 8. CDR3 nucleotide sequence: TGTGCCAGCAGTTCCGGGACAGGGGTAGAGCACTATGGCTACACCTTC. It translates to CASSSGTGVEHYGYTF.

The rearrangement joins TRBV27 to TRBJ2-1, with D possibly being TRBD1 (6 bases). V was pared by 5 bases and J by 5 bases, with 16 bases between. CDR1 is MNHEY, CDR2 SMNVEV, per germline (reference sequence). The CDR3 extends over 15 amino acids. CDR3 in amino acids: CASSPRGLPDNEQFF. CDR3 in DNA: TGTGCCAGCAGTCCCAGGGGTCTTCCCGACAATGAGCAGTTCTTC.

V usage is TRBV19 and J usage is TRBJ1-1; D is unclear. The CDR3 covers 15 residues. Trimming cost V 3 bases and J 0 bases, with 11 bases left between them. CDR1 and CDR2 from the germline V gene are LNHDA and SQIVND (reference sequence). The CDR3 here is CASSMRLPVNTEAFF. In nucleotides, the CDR3 is TGTGCCAGTAGTATGCGTCTCCCCGTGAACACTGAAGCTTTCTTT. Using reference TRBV19 and TRBJ1-1 for the parts outside the CDR3, the full variable domain is DGGITQSPKYLFRKEGQNVTLSCEQNLNHDAMYWYRQDPGQGLRLIYYSQIVNDFQKGDIAEGYSVSREKKESFPLTVTSAQKNPTAFYLCASSMRLPVNTEAFFGQGTRLTVV.

This sequence joins TRBV11-2 and TRBJ2-3; 16 bases agree with TRBD2. This CDR3 has 17 residues. The J segment lost 5 bases and the V segment lost 5 bases, leaving 7 bases of the junction unmatched. Per the germline V gene, CDR1 is SGHAT and CDR2 is FQNNGV. DNA of the CDR3: TGTGCCAGCAGCATGGGGACTAGCGGGGGGGCGAGAGATACGCAGTATTTT. It translates to CASSMGTSGGARDTQYF.

V usage is TRBV19 and J usage is TRBJ2-5, with D unresolved. This CDR3 is 14 amino acids long. Trimming shortened V by 3 bases and J by 4 bases, and 12 bases separated the two germline ends. CDR1 is LNHDA and CDR2 is SQIVND in the germline V gene (reference sequence). The CDR3 protein is CASSISPNRETQYF. CDR3 in DNA: TGTGCCAGTAGTATCTCTCCTAACCGAGAGACCCAGTACTTC.

The CDR3 spells CASSLVQGAYEQYF. In DNA, the CDR3 is TGTGCCAGCAGCTTAGTACAGGGGGCCTACGAGCAGTACTTC. The chain couples TRBV7-9 to TRBJ2-7; 8 bases line up with TRBD1. CDR3 length: 14 amino acids. The V gene end was trimmed by 1 base and the J gene end by 2 bases; junction bases not matched to a gene: 1. Germline V lookup: CDR1 SEHNR, CDR2 FQNEAQ (reference sequence).

The chain joins TRBV29-1 to TRBJ2-7, with 8 bases identical to TRBD1. Germline CDR1 reads SQVTM; CDR2 reads ANQGSEA. V lost 6 bases to trimming and J lost 5 bases; unmatched junction nucleotides: 6. This CDR3 is built from 12 residues. In DNA, the CDR3 is TGCAGCGTCGGGGACAGGCGGCACGAGCAGTACTTC. Translated: CSVGDRRHEQYF.

This chain joins TRBV29-1 and TRBJ2-7, with no clear D. Trimming shortened V by 3 bases and J by 2 bases, and 14 bases separated the two germline ends. Germline CDR1 reads SQVTM; CDR2 reads ANQGSEA. The CDR3 is 14 amino acids. CDR3 coding DNA: TGCAGCGTTGAGTTTCCAGGTCGTACCTACGAGCAGTACTTC. It codes for CSVEFPGRTYEQYF.

The gene calls are TRBV6-5 and TRBJ2-7, with a possible D match to TRBD2 (5 bases). V was cut by 8 bases and J by 1 base, with 15 bases left in between. CDR1 and CDR2 (germline): MNHEY, SVGAGI. The length of the CDR3 is 14 residues. The CDR3 protein is CASAELGESYEQYF. In nucleotides, the CDR3 is TGTGCCAGCGCCGAACTTGGGGAGTCCTACGAGCAGTACTTC.

V usage is TRBV4-1 and J usage is TRBJ2-2, with D hard to call. The CDR3 contains 15 residues. Trimming shortened V by 1 base and J by 5 bases, and 11 bases separated the two germline ends. Germline lookup yields CDR1 MGHRA and CDR2 YSYEKL. CDR3 sequence: CASSQGPAVTGELFF. Here the CDR3 DNA reads TGCGCCAGCAGCCAAGGTCCGGCGGTAACCGGGGAGCTGTTTTTT.

The genes are TRBV6-2 or TRBV6-3 and TRBJ2-1; the match to TRBD2 covers 15 bases. Per the germline V gene, CDR1 is MNHEY and CDR2 is SVGEGT. The junction had 8 bases not matched to a gene; V was cut back by 2 bases and J by 0 bases. This CDR3 contains 20 residues. CDR3 sequence: CASSYPRGLAGGPSYNEQFF. CDR3 nucleotide sequence: TGTGCCAGCAGTTACCCGAGGGGACTAGCGGGAGGACCCTCCTACAATGAGCAGTTCTTC.

J is TRBJ2-1 and V is TRBV6-4, with 10 bases aligning to TRBD2. Germline V CDR1 and CDR2: MRHNA, SNTAGT. CDR3 length: 14 amino acids. After removal of 3 bases from V and 8 bases from J, the junction contained 4 bases not matched to a gene. For the CDR3, the DNA is TGTGCCAGCAGTGAGGCTAGCGGGAGCCATGAGCAGTTCTTC. Its translation is CASSEASGSHEQFF.

The V gene is TRBV12-3 or TRBV12-4, the J gene TRBJ1-1; a weak D match, TRBD1 (6 bases). V was cut by 5 bases and J by 7 bases, with 11 bases left in between. This CDR3 comprises 12 residues. The CDR3 sequence: CASSPRTVEAFF. Here the CDR3 DNA reads TGTGCCAGCAGTCCACGGACAGTTGAAGCTTTCTTT.

The chain combines TRBV13 with TRBJ2-3, with 7 bases aligning to TRBD1. V dropped 5 bases and J dropped 7; count of bases not matched to a gene: 9. This CDR3 is 14 amino acids long. Germline assignment: CDR1 PRHDT and CDR2 FYEKMQ (reference sequence). CDR3 sequence (DNA): TGTGCCAGCAGCCCCAAGGGGGCCACCAATACGCAGTATTTT. This codes for CASSPKGATNTQYF.

This chain joins TRBV5-4 and TRBJ2-2; 9 bases match TRBD2. This CDR3 has 16 residues. CDR1 and CDR2 (germline): SGHNT, YYREEE (reference sequence). V shed 2 bases, J shed 5 bases, and the junction held 7 bases outside the gene matches. CDR3 region: CASSLGTSGPTGELFF. DNA for the CDR3: TGTGCCAGCAGCTTAGGCACTAGCGGGCCGACCGGGGAGCTGTTTTTT.

This chain uses TRBV11-2 with TRBJ2-7; 11 bases fit TRBD1. Trimming cost V 5 bases and J 4 bases; bases outside gene matches: 7. The CDR3 runs 15 residues. Germline values: CDR1 SGHAT, CDR2 FQNNGV. DNA for the CDR3: TGTGCCAGCAGCCGCGGGACAGGGGGTGGGTACGAGCAGTACTTC. Its protein product is CASSRGTGGGYEQYF.

The chain is built from TRBV3-1 (or the pseudogene TRBV3-2) and TRBJ2-3; 11 nucleotides line up with TRBD2. This CDR3 region has 19 residues. Per the germline V gene, CDR1 is LGHDT and CDR2 is YNNKEL (reference sequence). V gave up 5 bases and J gave up 0 bases; unmatched junction bases: 13. The CDR3 DNA reads as TGTGCCAGCAGCACTGCGACTAGCGGGGCGTCCCCTAGCACAGATACGCAGTATTTT. Protein sequence: CASSTATSGASPSTDTQYF.

The chain couples TRBV6-5 to TRBJ2-1; no clear D gene. The CDR3 is 14 residues long. In germline, CDR1 is MNHEY, CDR2 SVGAGI. With 2 bases removed from V and 0 bases from J, the gap between germline ends came to 5 bases. CDR3 loop: CASSYRSSYNEQFF. For the CDR3, the DNA is TGTGCCAGCAGTTACAGGAGCTCCTACAATGAGCAGTTCTTC.

The J gene is TRBJ1-2, the V gene TRBV6-1, with D possibly being TRBD1 (6 bases). Per germline, CDR1 MNHNS and CDR2 SASEGT. CDR3 length: 16 residues. Trimming shortened V by 4 bases and J by 0 bases, and 15 bases separated the two germline ends. This CDR3 is CASSVWAGATNYGYTF. Here the CDR3 DNA reads TGTGCCAGCAGTGTATGGGCGGGGGCGACTAACTATGGCTACACCTTC.

The V and J genes are TRBV15 and TRBJ2-1; D may be TRBD2 (6 bases). The CDR3 contains 16 residues. From germline, CDR1 is LNHNV and CDR2 YYDKDF (reference sequence). The V end lost 5 bases, the J end lost 7 bases, and 21 bases lay between the germline ends. The CDR3 sequence: CATSRSRERGRNEQFF. Written as DNA, the CDR3 is TGTGCCACCAGCCGGAGTCGGGAGAGGGGTAGGAATGAGCAGTTCTTC.

The chain carries TRBV5-8 and TRBJ2-3; D is unclear. Germline V gene lookup returns CDR1 SGHTS and CDR2 YDEGEE. The CDR3 has 14 residues. V lost 2 bases to trimming and J lost 4 bases, with 11 bases between them. The CDR3 sequence is CASSLNSKSDTQYF. The DNA for the CDR3 is TGTGCCAGCAGCTTAAACAGCAAGTCAGATACGCAGTATTTT.